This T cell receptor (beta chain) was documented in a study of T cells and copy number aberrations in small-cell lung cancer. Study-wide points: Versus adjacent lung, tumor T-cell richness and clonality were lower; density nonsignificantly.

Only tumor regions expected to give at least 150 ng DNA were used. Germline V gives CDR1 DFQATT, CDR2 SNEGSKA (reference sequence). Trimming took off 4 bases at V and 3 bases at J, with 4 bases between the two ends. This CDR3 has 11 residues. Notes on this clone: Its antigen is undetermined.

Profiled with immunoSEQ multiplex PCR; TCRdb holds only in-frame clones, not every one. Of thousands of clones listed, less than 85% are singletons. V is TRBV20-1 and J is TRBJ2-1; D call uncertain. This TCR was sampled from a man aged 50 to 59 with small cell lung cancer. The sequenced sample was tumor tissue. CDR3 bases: TGCAGTGCTATGAGCTACAATGAGCAGTTCTTC. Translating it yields CSAMSYNEQFF.